The T cell receptor (beta chain) under discussion was sequenced for a study of blood T cell repertoires in COVID-19. At the level of the study: There were acute and convalescent COVID-19 samples, and they came from the United States, Italy and Spain.

This clone is a singleton in its sample. The data were produced by immunoSEQ multiplex PCR, yet TCRdb's version contains in-frame clones alone and is incomplete. The data show over 350,000 clones, with around 90% seen just once and 0.9% to 1.5% held by the top ten. The sequence was collected from a woman under 30 who had recovered from COVID-19. The specimen was PBMCs or T cells enriched from blood (not recorded which).

CDR3 nucleotides: TGTGCCAGCAGTGAATACGGAGGACAGGGAAGACTCAATGAGCAGTTCTTC. Amino acids: CASSEYGGQGRLNEQFF. The chain has TRBV6-1 and TRBJ2-1, with 8 bases aligning to TRBD1. Germline CDR1 MNHNS, CDR2 SASEGT. This CDR3 comprises 17 residues. Trimming at V came to 2 bases and at J to 6 bases, leaving 12 bases not matched to a gene.